This T cell receptor beta chain was sequenced in a study of cytomegalovirus exposure and HLA in healthy donors. Points from the study as a whole: A list of more than 150 TCR beta chains associated with cytomegalovirus was given.

The data were produced by immunoSEQ multiplex PCR, yet TCRdb's version contains in-frame clones alone and is incomplete. The repertoire includes 110,000 to 150,000 clones, around 90% of them detected once, and around 6% sits in the top ten. Concerning this clone itself: The antigen is not known.

This CDR3 has 13 amino acids. V lost 5 bases, J lost 5 bases, and 12 bases lay in between. Germline V gene data show CDR1 as SQVTM and CDR2 as ANQGSEA. The sequence derives from a woman under 40 in good health and CMV-seropositive. Sequencing used PBMCs. The chain recombines TRBV29-1 with TRBJ1-4; no clear D gene. DNA of the CDR3: TGCAGCGTTCGGCTTTGGGCCAATGAAAAACTGTTTTTT. Translated: CSVRLWANEKLFF.